These 22 T cell receptor beta chains share one sample of origin, sequenced in a study of OX40 agonist ivuxolimab in advanced cancers. Clones were read by immunoSEQ multiplex PCR, and TCRdb kept only the in-frame ones, dropping some. Among some 39,000 clones listed, about nine tenths were seen once. This sample comprised CD4+ or CD8+ T cells sorted from blood, obtained in a trial of the OX40 agonist ivuxolimab. These receptors all come from an adult with an advanced solid tumor such as melanoma, head and neck, liver or kidney cancer.

This rearrangement joins TRBV12-1 to TRBJ2-7; no DNA check was done on the table's D call, TRBD1. TRBV12-1 is labeled a pseudogene. The CDR3 has 16 residues. CDR3 coding DNA: TGTGCCAGCAGCTTTGACAGGGGGTTTAGCTCCTACGAGCAGTACTTC. It codes for CASSFDRGFSSYEQYF.

The sample holds a few counts of this clone. This chain links TRBV19 with TRBJ1-5; D not resolved. The CDR3 has 15 residues. CDR1 is LNHDA, CDR2 SQIVND, per germline (reference sequence). V gave up 5 bases and J gave up 3 bases, with 14 bases separating them. The CDR3 nucleotides are TGTGCCAGTAGTCCGTGGACGGAAAACAATCAGCCCCAGCATTTT. Translation: CASSPWTENNQPQHF.

The chain employs TRBV28 and TRBJ2-2; TRBD2 is a possible D gene (5 bases). Germline CDR1 MDHEN, CDR2 SYDVKM. V gave up 3 bases and J gave up 4 bases, with 12 bases separating them. This CDR3 has 15 residues. The CDR3, as DNA: TGTGCCAGCAGTTTTCGGGGTTCGAGCACCGGGGAGCTGTTTTTT. This sequence encodes CASSFRGSSTGELFF.

The chain couples TRBV18 to TRBJ2-3; no definite D call. V was clipped by 2 bases and J by 1 base, with 7 bases between them. The CDR3 contains 14 residues. Germline V gives CDR1 KGHSH, CDR2 LQKENI. The CDR3 sequence: CASSPGRGTDTQYF. CDR3 bases: TGTGCCAGCTCACCAGGCCGGGGCACAGATACGCAGTATTTT.

The chain couples TRBV2 to TRBJ1-5; tentatively, D is TRBD1 (5 bases). Germline-derived CDR1 and CDR2 are SNHLY and FYNNEI. There are 14 residues in the CDR3. Trimming cost V 4 bases and J 5 bases, with 12 bases left between them. CDR3 protein: CASSASWGDQPQHF. CDR3 in DNA: TGTGCCAGCAGTGCATCGTGGGGGGATCAGCCCCAGCATTTT.

V and J are TRBV6-6 and TRBJ2-1; no reliable D call. Germline V gene sequence: CDR1 MNHNY, CDR2 SVGAGI (reference sequence). V was cut by 1 base and J by 7 bases, with 14 bases left in between. There are 15 residues in the CDR3. The chain's CDR3 is CASSYLRPVENEQFF. The CDR3 DNA reads TGTGCCAGCAGTTACTTGCGTCCCGTTGAGAATGAGCAGTTCTTC.

This CDR3 reads CASIESTGEGGYTF. The CDR3 bases are TGTGCCAGCATCGAATCGACCGGGGAGGGCGGCTACACCTTC. The V and J genes are TRBV6-5 and TRBJ1-2; no definite D call. This CDR3 has 14 residues. Germline V gene data show CDR1 as MNHEY and CDR2 as SVGAGI. V lost 7 bases and J 8 bases, leaving 20 bases between the germline ends.

The chain links TRBV6-6 to TRBJ1-1, with D tentatively TRBD1 (6 bases). Trimming shortened V by 2 bases and J by 1 base, and 11 bases separated the two germline ends. Germline CDR1 is MNHNY and CDR2 is SVGAGI (reference sequence). The CDR3 is made up of 15 amino acids. The CDR3 sequence: CASSYVGAANTEAFF. The CDR3 coding sequence is TGTGCCAGCAGTTACGTGGGGGCGGCGAACACTGAAGCTTTCTTT.

Sample share makes this clone medium-sized. The J gene is TRBJ1-1, the V gene TRBV11-2; D is perhaps TRBD1 (5 bases). Per the germline V gene, CDR1 is SGHAT and CDR2 is FQNNGV. The CDR3 totals 11 residues. Between the trimmed V and J ends, which lost 4 bases and 9 bases, there was a span of 9 bases. The CDR3 loop is CASSSRVQAFF. The CDR3 region has the DNA TGTGCCAGCAGCTCCAGGGTACAAGCTTTCTTT.

V is TRBV11-2 and J is TRBJ2-1; 12 bases are shared with TRBD2. Germline trimming cut 5 bases from V and 7 bases from J; bases unmatched to any gene: 6. CDR3 size: 15 residues. The germline V gene encodes CDR1 SGHAT and CDR2 FQNNGV. The CDR3 protein is CASSPLAGGQNEQFF. CDR3 DNA: TGTGCCAGCAGCCCTCTAGCGGGGGGGCAGAATGAGCAGTTCTTC.

The genes are TRBV27 and TRBJ2-3, with D maybe TRBD1 (6 bases). V was clipped by 5 bases and J by 6 bases, with 9 bases between them. Germline V lookup: CDR1 MNHEY, CDR2 SMNVEV (reference sequence). CDR3 size: 12 residues. CDR3 DNA: TGTGCCAGCAGTCCTGGACAGGATACGCAGTATTTT. Protein product: CASSPGQDTQYF.

This sequence joins TRBV27 and TRBJ1-1; 7 bases are shared with TRBD1. The V gene's germline CDR1 is MNHEY and CDR2 SMNVEV (reference sequence). Unmatched junction bases numbered 0, after V lost 4 bases and J lost 1 base. The length of the CDR3 is 13 residues. CDR3 DNA: TGTGCCAGCAGTTACAGGGGGAACACTGAAGCTTTCTTT. Translating gives CASSYRGNTEAFF.

This clone was detected once. The chain has TRBV7-2 and TRBJ1-2, with D possibly matching TRBD1 (5 bases). Trimming removed 0 bases at V and 2 bases at J, with 13 bases between. CDR1 is SGHTA, CDR2 FQGNSA, per germline. This CDR3 comprises 16 residues. The CDR3 region is CASSLARGQGNYGYTF. In DNA form, the CDR3 reads TGTGCCAGCAGCTTAGCGAGAGGGCAGGGAAACTATGGCTACACCTTC.

This clone has just one count. This chain joins TRBV7-2 and TRBJ2-3; TRBD1 is a possible D gene (5 bases). Germline CDR1 reads SGHTA; CDR2 reads FQGNSA. V lost 2 bases, J lost 1 base, and 19 bases lay in between. The CDR3 runs to 18 residues. In DNA, the CDR3 is TGTGCCAGCAGCTTACGCGGACACAGCCTAAGAGGCACAGATACGCAGTATTTT. Protein sequence: CASSLRGHSLRGTDTQYF.

The chain is built from TRBV18 and TRBJ1-1; TRBD1 matches at 9 bases. Per germline, CDR1 KGHSH and CDR2 LQKENI. The V gene end was trimmed by 3 bases and the J gene end by 7 bases; junction bases not matched to a gene: 12. The CDR3 has 16 residues. Here the CDR3 DNA reads TGTGCCAGCTCACCCGGACAGGGGACCCTTTCGAGTGAAGCTTTCTTT. Its protein is CASSPGQGTLSSEAFF.

The chain links TRBV6-6 to TRBJ1-4; D unclear. The CDR3 extends over 14 amino acids. Between the trimmed V and J ends, which lost 5 bases and 0 bases, there was a span of 7 bases. Germline assignment: CDR1 MNHNY and CDR2 SVGAGI (reference sequence). In DNA form, the CDR3 reads TGTGCCAGCAGTGATACAGCAACTAATGAAAAACTGTTTTTT. Translation: CASSDTATNEKLFF.

The chain links TRBV6-1 to TRBJ1-1, with a possible D match to TRBD1 (6 bases). There are 12 residues in the CDR3. Germline assignment: CDR1 MNHNS and CDR2 SASEGT. V lost 6 bases and J 10 bases, leaving 15 bases between the germline ends. As DNA, the CDR3 is TGTGCCAGCAGCCGAACAGGGTGGGTAGCTTTCTTT. Its translation is CASSRTGWVAFF.

V is TRBV6-5 and J is TRBJ1-1, with no clear D. V was clipped by 7 bases and J by 4 bases, with 16 bases between them. Germline V gene data show CDR1 as MNHEY and CDR2 as SVGAGI. The CDR3 length is 14 residues. CDR3 region: CASNPPGSPTEAFF. DNA of the CDR3: TGTGCCAGCAATCCCCCCGGATCTCCCACTGAAGCTTTCTTT.

This clone was recorded once. The chain carries TRBV6-5 and TRBJ2-5, with a possible D match to TRBD2 (7 bases). The CDR3 contains 14 residues. V gave up 3 bases and J gave up 5 bases, with 13 bases separating them. Germline-derived CDR1 and CDR2 are MNHEY and SVGAGI. CDR3: CASSYSGGGETQYF. CDR3 nucleotides: TGTGCCAGCAGTTATTCGGGGGGCGGTGAGACCCAGTACTTC.

V and J are TRBV7-6 and TRBJ1-1; D might be TRBD1 (5 bases). Trimming took 1 base from V and 4 from J, leaving 10 bases between them. The CDR3 contains 14 residues. Germline lookup yields CDR1 SGHVS and CDR2 FNYEAQ. CDR3 bases: TGTGCCAGCAGCTTAGGGACATTGGGCACTGAAGCTTTCTTT. It translates to CASSLGTLGTEAFF.

V and J are TRBV9 and TRBJ2-3; possibly TRBD2 for D (6 bases). Germline loops: CDR1 SGDLS, CDR2 YYNGEE. The CDR3 is made up of 14 amino acids. Trimming shortened V by 4 bases and J by 5 bases, and 14 bases separated the two germline ends. CDR3 DNA: TGTGCCAGCAGCTTTCGGGAGTGGGTAGATACGCAGTATTTT. Translating gives CASSFREWVDTQYF.

The rearrangement uses TRBV18 and TRBJ2-2, with 8 bases aligning to TRBD1. The CDR3 is 15 amino acids. Per germline, CDR1 KGHSH and CDR2 LQKENI. J lost 5 bases, V lost 2 bases, and 4 bases had no gene match. CDR3 in amino acids: CASSPAQGATGELFF. The CDR3 region has the DNA TGTGCCAGCTCACCAGCTCAGGGGGCTACCGGGGAGCTGTTTTTT.